This record covers a single T cell receptor (beta chain). What this receptor recognizes is not known. Base qualities are not recorded, but no much larger clone differs from it by a single base. TCRbeta CDR3 regions were amplified from genomic DNA by means of the immunoSEQ Assay, a bias-controlled multiplex PCR. Regarding the original processing steps: The number of nucleated cells in each sample was estimated by amplification of reference gene primers within the assay. To quantify the absolute abundance of each unique TCRbeta CDR3 rearrangement, sequence reads were collapsed and filtered. For each sample, productive Simpson clonality was calculated as the square root of Simpson's diversity index over productive rearrangements. This is the immuneACCESS table as TCRdb keeps it, with only in-frame sequences that have V and J called. A part of the clones is gone; compared with another copy, unresolved V genes explain less than half, and the rest is unexplained. The V and J calls and clone size were taken over from that table, and D and trimming were inferred from the DNA. In all, the sample holds 140,000 to 150,000 clones, and approximately 78% of those were seen once. More than 5% of the sample is in the top ten clones.

V trim: 5 bases; J trim: 4 bases; unmatched bases: 8. Its CDR3 holds 16 amino acids, cysteine through phenylalanine. Only the CDR3 DNA is retained, 48 bases long and in frame from the first base. CDR1 and CDR2 were assigned from the germline V gene as LGHNA and YNFKEQ. The sample originates from a study of blood T cell repertoires in COVID-19 (TCRdb year 2020). Regarding the complete study: Collaborator samples came from the United States, Italy and Spain and covered acute and convalescent phases of COVID-19. The prospective study material was composed of cDNA or gDNA derived from T cells, B-cell-depleted T cells, or PBMCs. Deeply sampled blood TCRbeta repertoires from subjects exposed to, actively infected with, or recovered from COVID-19 were included in the dataset. The repertoires were released in a freely available public database intended as a resource for research on the immune response to SARS-CoV-2. The samples were drawn from the first 160 participants of the ongoing ImmuneRACE study and from some 1,300 subjects provided by 6 global collaborators. A de-identified subject ID, COVID-19 status, age in years and sex were almost always included in the sample metadata. Where HLA class I and class II types were available, the types were taken from metadata supplied by the sample provider, not from assay-based typing.

Enrolling through a virtual design, the prospective study's participants ranged in age from about 18 to 89 years and lived across some 23 United States geographic areas. Cohort assignment in the prospective study relied on participant-reported clinical history from a screening survey and a study questionnaire. For ImmuneRACE Cohort 3, a participant was defined as recovered based on two consecutive negative NP/OP PCR tests, clearance by a healthcare professional, or resolution of symptoms. Each participant in the prospective study had whole blood, serum and a nasopharyngeal or oropharyngeal swab collected by mobile phlebotomists. Prospective study participants could optionally give additional blood draws and questionnaires over an approximately two-month period. Before DNA extraction, prospective study blood samples were shipped either frozen or at room temperature. Findings and caveats that apply to the study as a whole: The quantity of clinical and demographic metadata differed by source and by participant and was supplied without curation.

The sample comprised PBMCs or T cells enriched from blood (not recorded which). This sequence uses TRBV4-2 and TRBJ2-1; TRBD1 matches 10 bases in the middle. The receptor comes from a woman aged 50 to 60 who had recovered from COVID-19. The DNA sequence is as follows: TGTGCCAGCAGCTATTTAGAGGGACAGGGGTACAATGAGCAGTTCTTC. Its product reads: CASSYLEGQGYNEQFF.